This T cell receptor (beta chain) comes out of a study of identical twins. In its sample, this clonotype was seen a few times. Its specificity is not known. Per the germline V gene, CDR1 is MDHEN and CDR2 is SYDVKM. The CDR3 sequence is 15 residues long. TCRdb used MiXCR to reprocess the 5' RACE reads, holding one entry per CDR3 protein. The table includes 1.5 million to 2 million distinct CDR3 sequences, around 33% detected once. Study results and limitations: It was possible that invariant MAIT and iNKT cells partly confounded the zero-insertion analyses.

The V call is TRBV28, the J call TRBJ2-5, with TRBD2 identical over 9 bases. The closer fit of TRBJ2-7 to the DNA end suggests the J call may be wrong. What was sequenced was cord blood. This receptor was identified in a newborn girl in good health. The CDR3 region has the DNA TGTGCCAGCAGTTCGGTTAGCGGGAGTTCGTACGAGCAGTACTTC. It specifies CASSSVSGSSYEQYF.